Presented here are 11 T cell receptor beta chains from one specimen sequenced in a study of response to subunit inactivated influenza vaccine. TCRdb fed the RT-PCR reads into MiXCR, producing one record per CDR3 protein. The sample has around 710,000 distinct CDR3 sequences, approximately 14% seen once. This sample comprised PBMCs from blood, obtained roughly 2 weeks before vaccination. All receptors derive from a man aged 50-59 years who received an inactivated influenza vaccine.

This clonotype has at least ten counts. This chain joins TRBV5-1 and TRBJ1-3; 7 nucleotides align to TRBD1. This CDR3 region has 15 residues. V was pared by 4 bases and J by 4 bases, with 8 bases of the junction left unmatched. The germline V gene has CDR1 SGHRS and CDR2 YFSETQ. The CDR3 coding sequence is TGCGCCAGCAGCCATACAGGGGAGAAAGGAAACACCATATATTTT. Protein: CASSHTGEKGNTIYF.

The rearrangement links TRBV20-1 to TRBJ2-7; D ambiguous. Germline V CDR1 and CDR2: DFQATT, SNEGSKA (reference sequence). Trimming removed 0 bases at V and 5 bases at J, with 8 bases between. CDR3 length: 12 amino acids. CDR3 residues: CSARDRRNEQYF. Here the CDR3 DNA reads TGCAGTGCTAGAGATCGGCGGAACGAGCAGTACTTC.

This clonotype was seen only a few times. This sequence joins TRBV9 and TRBJ2-2; 8 bases line up with TRBD1. J gave up 1 base and V 2 bases, and 4 bases lay outside the gene matches. The germline V gene has CDR1 SGDLS and CDR2 YYNGEE. The CDR3 is made up of 16 amino acids. For the CDR3, the DNA is TGTGCCAGCAGCGTTTCCGGGACAGGGAACACCGGGGAGCTGTTTTTT. Residues: CASSVSGTGNTGELFF.

This chain links TRBV29-1 with TRBJ2-7, with 9 bases identical to TRBD1. Germline trimming cut 6 bases from V and 6 bases from J; bases unmatched to any gene: 9. Germline CDR1 and CDR2: SQVTM and ANQGSEA. This CDR3 comprises 13 residues. CDR3 DNA: TGCAGCGTAATGCCGGGACAGGGAGGCGAGCAGTACTTC. Residues: CSVMPGQGGEQYF.

Many counts were recorded for this clonotype. The chain employs TRBV7-2 and TRBJ2-7; D is ambiguous. The CDR3 loop spans 14 amino acids. Trimming removed 4 bases from V and 5 bases from J, with 15 bases in between. Germline values: CDR1 SGHTA, CDR2 FQGNSA. The CDR3 loop reads CASSSQPGMDEQYF. For the CDR3, the DNA is TGTGCCAGCAGCTCCCAGCCTGGGATGGACGAGCAGTACTTC.

The chain carries TRBV14 and TRBJ2-1; no reliable D call. Per the germline V gene, CDR1 is SGHDN and CDR2 is FVKESK. This CDR3 region has 13 residues. V was cut by 8 bases and J by 4 bases, with 12 bases left in between. The CDR3 DNA sequence: TGTGCCAGCGGAAACTGGGGTTACAATGAGCAGTTCTTC. Translation: CASGNWGYNEQFF.

In its sample, this clonotype was seen many times. J is TRBJ2-1 and V is TRBV5-1; 12 bases align to TRBD2. There are 16 residues in the CDR3. V was clipped by 4 bases and J by 5 bases; unmatched bases: 7. Germline V gene sequence: CDR1 SGHRS, CDR2 YFSETQ. As DNA, the CDR3 is TGCGCCAGCAGCGCACTAGCGGGGGGAACCCACAATGAGCAGTTCTTC. This translates into CASSALAGGTHNEQFF. Using reference TRBV5-1 and TRBJ2-1 for the parts outside the CDR3, the full variable domain is KAGVTQTPRYLIKTRGQQVTLSCSPISGHRSVSWYQQTPGQGLQFLFEYFSETQRNKGNFPGRFSGRQFSNSRSEMNVSTLELGDSALYLCASSALAGGTHNEQFFGPGTRLTVL.

This clonotype was detected only a few times. The chain combines TRBV7-8 with TRBJ2-3; D ambiguous. The germline V and J ends were trimmed by 5 bases and 4 bases, with 10 bases remaining between them. Germline CDR1 SGHVS, CDR2 FQNEAQ. The CDR3 runs 13 residues. The CDR3 sequence: CASSPPAADTQYF. The DNA of the CDR3 is TGTGCCAGCAGCCCCCCGGCGGCAGATACGCAGTATTTT. The full variable domain, rest sourced from reference TRBV7-8 and TRBJ2-3, is GAGVSQSPRYKVAKRGQDVALRCDPISGHVSLFWYQQALGQGPEFLTYFQNEAQLDKSGLPSDRFFAERPEGSVSTLKIQRTQQEDSAVYLCASSPPAADTQYFGPGTRLTVL.

This clonotype appeared a few times. The chain carries TRBV28 and TRBJ2-7, with TRBD1 matching over 8 bases. CDR1 and CDR2 (germline): MDHEN, SYDVKM. This CDR3 is built from 13 residues. The ends lost 8 bases at V and 2 bases at J; junction bases unmatched: 5. This chain's CDR3 is CASAGTGTYEQYF. CDR3 bases: TGTGCCAGCGCCGGGACAGGAACCTACGAGCAGTACTTC.

This clonotype was counted at least ten times. The rearrangement uses TRBV6-5 and TRBJ2-1; 7 bases fit TRBD1. CDR3 size: 16 residues. The germline CDR1 and CDR2 sequences are MNHEY and SVGAGI. Unmatched junction bases numbered 2, after V lost 0 bases and J lost 0 bases. In nucleotides, the CDR3 is TGTGCCAGCAGTTACTCCAGGGGGAGCTCCTACAATGAGCAGTTCTTC. Encoded protein: CASSYSRGSSYNEQFF.

This clonotype was counted at least ten times. The genes are TRBV6-2 or TRBV6-3 and TRBJ1-1, with D hard to call. The CDR3 is made up of 14 amino acids. V lost 7 bases to trimming and J lost 6 bases, with 18 bases between them. From germline, CDR1 is MNHEY and CDR2 SVGEGT. DNA for the CDR3: TGTGCCAGCACCCTGAATCGGGGAGTCTCTGAAGCTTTCTTT. It codes for CASTLNRGVSEAFF.